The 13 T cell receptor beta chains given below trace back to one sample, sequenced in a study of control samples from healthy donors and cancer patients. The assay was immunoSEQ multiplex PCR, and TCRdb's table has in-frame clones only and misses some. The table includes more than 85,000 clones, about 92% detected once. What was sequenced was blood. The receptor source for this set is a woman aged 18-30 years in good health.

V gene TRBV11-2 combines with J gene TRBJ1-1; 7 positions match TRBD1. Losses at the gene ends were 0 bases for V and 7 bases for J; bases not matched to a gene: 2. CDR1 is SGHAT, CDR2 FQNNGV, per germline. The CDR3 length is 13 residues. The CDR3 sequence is CASSLDRDSEAFF. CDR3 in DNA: TGTGCCAGCAGCTTAGACCGGGACAGTGAAGCTTTCTTT. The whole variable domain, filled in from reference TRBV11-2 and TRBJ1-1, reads EAGVAQSPRYKIIEKRQSVAFWCNPISGHATLYWYQQILGQGPKLLIQFQNNGVVDDSQLPKDRFSAERLKGVDSTLKIQPAKLEDSAVYLCASSLDRDSEAFFGQGTRLTVV.

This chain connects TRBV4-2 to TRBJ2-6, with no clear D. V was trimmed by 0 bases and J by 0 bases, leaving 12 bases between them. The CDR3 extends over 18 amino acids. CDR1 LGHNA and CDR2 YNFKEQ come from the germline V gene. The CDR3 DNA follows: TGTGCCAGCAGCCAAGAACTCTCAGGAACCTCTGGGGCCAACGTCCTGACTTTC. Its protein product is CASSQELSGTSGANVLTF.

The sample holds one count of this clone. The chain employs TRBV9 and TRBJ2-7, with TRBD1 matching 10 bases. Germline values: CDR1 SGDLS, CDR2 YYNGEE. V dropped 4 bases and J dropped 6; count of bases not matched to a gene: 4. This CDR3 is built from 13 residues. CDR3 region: CASSQRTGGEQYF. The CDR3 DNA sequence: TGTGCCAGCAGCCAGCGGACAGGGGGCGAGCAGTACTTC.

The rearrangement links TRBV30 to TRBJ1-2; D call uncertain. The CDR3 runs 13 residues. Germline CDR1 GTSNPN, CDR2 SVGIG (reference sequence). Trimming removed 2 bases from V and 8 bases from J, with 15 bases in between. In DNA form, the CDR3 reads TGTGCCTGGAGTCCACGGACGGCGGGGGGCTACACCTTC. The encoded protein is CAWSPRTAGGYTF.

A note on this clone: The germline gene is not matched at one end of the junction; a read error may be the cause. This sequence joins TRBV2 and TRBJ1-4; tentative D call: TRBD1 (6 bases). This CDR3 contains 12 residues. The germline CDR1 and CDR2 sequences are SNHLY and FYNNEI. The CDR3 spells CACRDNREKLFF. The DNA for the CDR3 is TGTGCCTGCAGGGACAACCGTGAAAAACTGTTTTTT. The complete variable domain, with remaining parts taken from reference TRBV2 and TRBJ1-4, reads EPEVTQTPSHQVTQMGQEVILRCVPISNHLYFYWYRQILGQKVEFLVSFYNNEISEKSEIFDDQFSVERPDGSNFTLKIRSTKLEDSAMYFCACRDNREKLFFGSGTQLSVL.

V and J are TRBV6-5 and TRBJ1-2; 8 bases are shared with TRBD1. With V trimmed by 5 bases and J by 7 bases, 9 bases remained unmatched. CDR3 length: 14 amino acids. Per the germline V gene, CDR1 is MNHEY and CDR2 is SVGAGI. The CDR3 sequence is CASSRDRGGFGYTF. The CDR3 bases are TGTGCCAGCAGTCGAGACAGGGGTGGATTTGGCTACACCTTC.

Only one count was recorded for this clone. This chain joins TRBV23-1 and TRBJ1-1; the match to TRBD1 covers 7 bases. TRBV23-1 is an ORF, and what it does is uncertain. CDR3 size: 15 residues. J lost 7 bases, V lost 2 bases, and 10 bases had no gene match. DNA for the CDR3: TGCGCCAGCAGTCAACCGAAGGGGAGGACAGGTGAAGCTTTCTTT. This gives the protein CASSQPKGRTGEAFF.

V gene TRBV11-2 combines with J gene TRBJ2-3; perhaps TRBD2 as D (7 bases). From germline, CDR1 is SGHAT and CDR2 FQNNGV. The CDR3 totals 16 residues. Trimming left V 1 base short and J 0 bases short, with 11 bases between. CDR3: CASSLGGGGSTDTQYF. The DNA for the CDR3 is TGTGCCAGCAGCTTAGGGGGGGGCGGTAGCACAGATACGCAGTATTTT.

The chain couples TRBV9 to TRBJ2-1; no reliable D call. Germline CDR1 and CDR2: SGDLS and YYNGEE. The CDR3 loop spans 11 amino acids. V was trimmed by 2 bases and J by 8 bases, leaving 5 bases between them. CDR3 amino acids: CASSVTYEQFF. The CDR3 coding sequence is TGTGCCAGCAGCGTGACATATGAGCAGTTCTTC.

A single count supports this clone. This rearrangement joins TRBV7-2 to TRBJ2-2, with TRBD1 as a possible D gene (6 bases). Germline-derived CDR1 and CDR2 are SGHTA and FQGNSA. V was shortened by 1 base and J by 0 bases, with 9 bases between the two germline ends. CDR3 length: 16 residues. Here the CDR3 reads CASSLVGAANTGELFF. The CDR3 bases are TGTGCCAGCAGCTTAGTGGGGGCTGCGAACACCGGGGAGCTGTTTTTT.

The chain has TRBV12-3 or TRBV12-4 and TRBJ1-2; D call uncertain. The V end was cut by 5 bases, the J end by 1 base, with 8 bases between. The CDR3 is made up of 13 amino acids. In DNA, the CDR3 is TGTGCCAGCAGTACACACAGTAACTATGGCTACACCTTC. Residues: CASSTHSNYGYTF.

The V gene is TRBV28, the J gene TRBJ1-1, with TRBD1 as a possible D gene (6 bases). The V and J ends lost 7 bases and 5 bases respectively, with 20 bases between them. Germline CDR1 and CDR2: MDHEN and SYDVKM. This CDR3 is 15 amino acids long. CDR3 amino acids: CASTCPWIGGTEAFF. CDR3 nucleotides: TGTGCCAGCACATGCCCGTGGATAGGGGGGACTGAAGCTTTCTTT.

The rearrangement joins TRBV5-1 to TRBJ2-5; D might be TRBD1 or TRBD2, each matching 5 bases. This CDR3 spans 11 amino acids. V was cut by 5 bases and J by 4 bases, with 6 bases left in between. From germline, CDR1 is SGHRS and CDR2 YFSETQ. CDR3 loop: CASSGGETQYF. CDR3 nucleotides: TGCGCCAGCAGTGGGGGAGAGACCCAGTACTTC. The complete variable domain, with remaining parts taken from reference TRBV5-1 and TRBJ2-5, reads KAGVTQTPRYLIKTRGQQVTLSCSPISGHRSVSWYQQTPGQGLQFLFEYFSETQRNKGNFPGRFSGRQFSNSRSEMNVSTLELGDSALYLCASSGGETQYFGPGTRLLVL.